This T cell receptor (beta chain) was captured in a study of blood T cell repertoires in COVID-19. Germline lookup yields CDR1 SGHDT and CDR2 YYEEEE. The CDR3 has 15 residues. V lost 0 bases, J lost 7 bases, and 11 bases lay in between. This table comes from immunoSEQ multiplex PCR, and its TCRdb copy is limited to in-frame clones, with some not included. The profile shows 110,000 to 150,000 clones, less than 80% of them singletons. Source material: peripheral blood. This chain joins TRBV5-6 and TRBJ1-6; weak D call: TRBD1 (6 bases). The origin of this receptor is a man between 60 and 75 years old with acute or convalescent COVID-19. The CDR3: CASSLGTGSNSPLHF. The CDR3 nucleotides read TGTGCCAGCAGCTTGGGTACAGGGAGCAATTCACCCCTCCACTTT. Drawing the rest from reference TRBV5-6 and TRBJ1-6, the complete variable domain is DAGVTQSPTHLIKTRGQQVTLRCSPKSGHDTVSWYQQALGQGPQFIFQYYEEEERQRGNFPDRFSGHQFPNYSSELNVNALLLGDSALYLCASSLGTGSNSPLHFGNGTRLTVT.